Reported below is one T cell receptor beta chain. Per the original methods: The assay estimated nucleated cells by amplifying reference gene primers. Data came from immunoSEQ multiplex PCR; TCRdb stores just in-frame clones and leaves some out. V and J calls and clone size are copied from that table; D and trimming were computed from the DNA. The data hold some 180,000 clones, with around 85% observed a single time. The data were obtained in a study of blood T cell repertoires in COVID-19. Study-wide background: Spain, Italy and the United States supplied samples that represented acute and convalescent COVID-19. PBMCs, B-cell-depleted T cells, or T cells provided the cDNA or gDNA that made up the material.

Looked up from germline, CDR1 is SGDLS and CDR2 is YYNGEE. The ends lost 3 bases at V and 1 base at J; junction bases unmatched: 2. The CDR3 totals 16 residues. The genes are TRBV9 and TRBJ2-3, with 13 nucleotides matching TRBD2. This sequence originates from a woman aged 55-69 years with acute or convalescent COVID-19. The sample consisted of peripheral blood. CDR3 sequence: CASSGGLAGGTDTQYF. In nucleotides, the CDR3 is TGTGCCAGCAGCGGAGGACTAGCGGGGGGCACAGATACGCAGTATTTT.